The 21 T cell receptor beta chains below come from one sample, sequenced in a study of shared clonotypes between healthy human individuals. Some clones are missing from TCRdb's copy, which holds only in-frame ones; the method was immunoSEQ multiplex PCR. In the table there are about 490,000 clones, around 80% of which are singletons. The sequenced material came from PBMCs. The source of these receptors is a woman between 40 and 55 years old in good health. Some clones in this sample may be carry-over from other donors' samples.

This clone showed up just a few times. V is TRBV30 and J is TRBJ2-1; weak D call: TRBD1 (5 bases). In germline, CDR1 is GTSNPN, CDR2 SVGIG (reference sequence). V was pared by 3 bases and J by 4 bases, with 10 bases between. This CDR3 contains 13 residues. In nucleotides, the CDR3 is TGTGCCTGGAGAGGTCCAGGGTACAATGAGCAGTTCTTC. It translates to CAWRGPGYNEQFF.

V is TRBV6-1 and J is TRBJ2-7; 9 bases match TRBD1. This CDR3 has 15 residues. Germline V gives CDR1 MNHNS, CDR2 SASEGT. With V trimmed by 6 bases and J by 4 bases, 10 bases remained unmatched. The CDR3 nucleotides are TGTGCCAGCAGGGATCCGGGACAGGGACCGTACGAGCAGTACTTC. As protein: CASRDPGQGPYEQYF.

There are a few counts of this clone. The CDR3 loop is CSVHEETQYF. CDR3 in DNA: TGCAGCGTCCACGAAGAGACCCAGTACTTC. The chain is built from TRBV29-1 and TRBJ2-5; D remains ambiguous. V was trimmed by 6 bases and J by 3 bases, leaving 5 bases between them. Per germline, CDR1 SQVTM and CDR2 ANQGSEA. This CDR3 comprises 10 residues.

A word on this clone: Relative to the germline gene, one junction end is altered; a read error may explain this. The chain links TRBV18 to TRBJ2-7; unclear D gene. Germline V gene sequence: CDR1 KGHSH, CDR2 LQKENI. The CDR3 runs 14 residues. The CDR3, as DNA: TGTGCCAGCTCCGAAGGACGGGTCTCCGACGAGCAGTACTTC. This encodes CASSEGRVSDEQYF.

The chain uses TRBV18 and TRBJ1-1; no firm D call. The ends were cut back, 3 bases at V and 7 bases at J, with 12 bases in the middle. Germline lookup yields CDR1 KGHSH and CDR2 LQKENI. The length of the CDR3 is 13 residues. This chain's CDR3 is CASSPGESVEAFF. CDR3 bases: TGTGCCAGCTCACCTGGAGAGTCTGTTGAAGCTTTCTTT.

The V gene is TRBV28, the J gene TRBJ2-7, with TRBD1 identical over 9 bases. Germline assignment: CDR1 MDHEN and CDR2 SYDVKM. The V and J ends lost 3 bases and 5 bases, in that order; junction bases with no gene match: 5. The CDR3 spans 14 residues. The CDR3: CASSLGDRVHEQYF. The CDR3 DNA reads TGTGCCAGCAGTTTGGGGGACAGGGTCCACGAGCAGTACTTC.

This chain joins TRBV6-1 and TRBJ1-5; D ambiguous. This CDR3 has 14 amino acids. From germline, CDR1 is MNHNS and CDR2 SASEGT. Trimming took 3 bases from V and 7 from J, leaving 13 bases between them. As DNA, the CDR3 is TGTGCCAGCAGTGATTTAGGTGCGTTACAGCCCCAGCATTTT. Amino acid sequence: CASSDLGALQPQHF.

The V and J genes are TRBV6-1 and TRBJ1-2; the D gene is possibly TRBD1 (5 bases). Per germline, CDR1 MNHNS and CDR2 SASEGT. This CDR3 has 12 amino acids. V gave up 3 bases and J gave up 3 bases, with 5 bases separating them. This CDR3 reads CASSDRDYGYTF. In nucleotides, the CDR3 is TGTGCCAGCAGTGACAGGGACTATGGCTACACCTTC.

For this clone: The likely explanation is a read error, given a far larger clone one base away. The CDR3 end shows no conserved phenylalanine or tryptophan, and so a read error is likely. V and J are TRBV9 and TRBJ2-7, with a possible D match to TRBD2 (6 bases). Between the trimmed V and J ends, which lost 0 bases and 4 bases, there was a span of 17 bases. Germline V lookup: CDR1 SGDLS, CDR2 YYNGEE. The CDR3 is made up of 16 amino acids. Written as DNA, the CDR3 is TGTGCCAGCAGCGTAGGGAGTGGATCGAGCGGGTACGAGCAGTACTTA. As protein: CASSVGSGSSGYEQYL.

This clone was picked up one time. The chain employs TRBV27 and TRBJ2-4, with D tentatively TRBD2 (6 bases). Germline values: CDR1 MNHEY, CDR2 SMNVEV (reference sequence). Trimming left V 6 bases short and J 0 bases short, with 9 bases between. CDR3 length: 14 amino acids. CDR3: CASRGGLAKNIQYF. The CDR3 nucleotides read TGTGCCAGCAGGGGGGGTCTAGCCAAAAACATTCAGTACTTC.

This rearrangement joins TRBV9 to TRBJ2-2; D perhaps matches TRBD2 (7 bases). V lost 0 bases, J lost 4 bases, and 16 bases lay in between. CDR1 is SGDLS and CDR2 is YYNGEE in the germline V gene. CDR3 length: 17 amino acids. CDR3 sequence: CASSVVSGLTGTGELFF. The CDR3 DNA reads as TGTGCCAGCAGCGTAGTTAGCGGGCTGACAGGCACCGGGGAGCTGTTTTTT.

This chain joins TRBV7-2 and TRBJ2-7; D gene unclear. Per the germline V gene, CDR1 is SGHTA and CDR2 is FQGNSA. The CDR3 sequence is 12 residues long. V was cut by 1 base and J by 5 bases, with 6 bases left in between. The CDR3 reads CASSLGRNEQYF. The CDR3 DNA reads TGTGCCAGCAGCTTAGGACGGAACGAGCAGTACTTC.

The chain links TRBV6-1 to TRBJ1-4; no clear D gene. From germline, CDR1 is MNHNS and CDR2 SASEGT. V dropped 1 base and J dropped 8 bases, with 14 bases sitting between them. The CDR3 is made up of 15 amino acids. In nucleotides, the CDR3 is TGTGCCAGCAGTGAAGTGACGAACATGGGGGAAAAACTGTTTTTT. Protein: CASSEVTNMGEKLFF.

This clone was observed a single time. The V call is TRBV27, the J call TRBJ2-1, with D perhaps TRBD2 (6 bases). CDR3 length equals 16 residues. Trimming took 10 bases from V and 4 from J, leaving 23 bases between them. The germline CDR1 and CDR2 sequences are MNHEY and SMNVEV (reference sequence). The CDR3 DNA follows: TGTGCCACCTATGCGAGCGGCTTCGGGGGATACAATGAGCAGTTCTTC. Translating gives CATYASGFGGYNEQFF.

The chain is built from TRBV28 and TRBJ2-1, with D maybe TRBD1 (6 bases). Deletions cut 4 bases from V and 9 bases from J, with 10 bases between. CDR3 length: 12 amino acids. In germline, CDR1 is MDHEN, CDR2 SYDVKM. In DNA form, the CDR3 reads TGTGCCAGCAGTTCCACAGGGAGTGAGCAGTTCTTC. It is translated as CASSSTGSEQFF.

This clone appeared once. The rearrangement joins TRBV28 to TRBJ2-3; 7 bases are shared with TRBD2. Germline lookup yields CDR1 MDHEN and CDR2 SYDVKM. The V and J ends lost 6 bases and 0 bases, in that order; junction bases with no gene match: 9. The CDR3 is made up of 16 amino acids. The CDR3 DNA follows: TGTGCCAGCAGGGGGGGGACTCTCTCTAGCACAGATACGCAGTATTTT. It translates to CASRGGTLSSTDTQYF.

Comment on this clone: A much larger clone lies one base from this, so it may be a read error. J is TRBJ1-2 and V is TRBV2; the match to TRBD1 covers 11 bases. Per germline, CDR1 SNHLY and CDR2 FYNNEI. This CDR3 comprises 14 residues. V lost 5 bases, J lost 7 bases, and 6 bases stayed unmatched. The CDR3 sequence: CASSLDRGPCGYTF. For the CDR3, the DNA is TGTGCCAGCAGTTTGGACAGGGGGCCCTGTGGCTACACCTTC.

The CDR3 nucleotides are TGTGCCAGCAGTTTAAGGTCAGCAGGGACCTACGAGCAGTACTTC. Its protein is CASSLRSAGTYEQYF. This chain links TRBV27 with TRBJ2-7, with a tentative D call TRBD1 (5 bases). V dropped 2 bases and J dropped 2 bases, with 13 bases sitting between them. CDR1 and CDR2 (germline): MNHEY, SMNVEV (reference sequence). This CDR3 is built from 15 residues.

This sequence joins TRBV7-2 and TRBJ2-3; no clear D. The CDR3 length is 13 residues. V was clipped by 1 base and J by 5 bases, with 7 bases between them. Germline-derived CDR1 and CDR2 are SGHTA and FQGNSA. In DNA form, the CDR3 reads TGTGCCAGCAGCTTAGAGGTACGAGATACGCAGTATTTT. Amino acids: CASSLEVRDTQYF.

This chain uses TRBV5-1 with TRBJ2-5, with 9 bases matching TRBD2. The CDR3 loop spans 17 amino acids. Per the germline V gene, CDR1 is SGHRS and CDR2 is YFSETQ. Losses at the gene ends were 4 bases for V and 4 bases for J; bases not matched to a gene: 14. CDR3 protein: CASSLGGGRALGETQYF. The CDR3, as DNA: TGCGCCAGCAGCCTGGGTGGCGGGAGGGCCCTCGGAGAGACCCAGTACTTC.

The chain employs TRBV29-1 and TRBJ2-1, with 10 bases matching TRBD1. The CDR3 is made up of 14 amino acids. Germline CDR1 SQVTM, CDR2 ANQGSEA. Losses at the gene ends were 3 bases for V and 3 bases for J; bases not matched to a gene: 2. The CDR3 DNA follows: TGCAGCGTTGATGGGACAGGGGTCTACAATGAGCAGTTCTTC. It codes for CSVDGTGVYNEQFF.